This T cell receptor (beta chain) comes out of a study of blood T cells in healthy people across ages. Whole-study context: With template switching, about one barcoded beta molecule was captured per two T cells.

It was with a sample-barcoded 5' primer and a J-beta primer mix that a second PCR of roughly 7 to 12 cycles was run. TCRdb redid the calling of the 5' RACE reads with MiXCR, one entry per CDR3 protein. The sample shows about 1,500,000 distinct CDR3 sequences, 40% to 50% of them seen only once. The table lists this clonotype with a few counts. The antigen is unknown. CDR3 length: 15 amino acids. Germline values: CDR1 SGHTA, CDR2 FQGNSA. Germline trimming cut 4 bases from V and 4 bases from J; bases unmatched to any gene: 8. With each sample, at least 6 micrograms of total RNA were extracted. Study outcomes and limitations: TCR beta diversity per million T cells fell roughly linearly with age.

The V and J genes are TRBV7-2 and TRBJ2-5, with 8 nucleotides matching TRBD2. Sequenced input: blood. This clonotype originated in a woman aged 18-30 years in good health. The CDR3 DNA reads TGTGCCAGCAGCTCCGGACTAGCTTGGGGAGAGACCCAGTACTTC. Its translation: CASSSGLAWGETQYF.